The rows below give T cell receptor beta chains drawn from one sample of a study of Ad26.COV2.S vaccination and SARS-CoV-2 variants. Data came from immunoSEQ multiplex PCR; TCRdb stores just in-frame clones and leaves some out. The data show some 250,000 clones, 88% seen once. Source: peripheral blood, taken in a trial of Ad26.COV2.S vaccine versus placebo. Receptors originate from a person between 18 and 59 years old who received the Ad26.COV2.S COVID-19 vaccine or a placebo. Each CDR3 is given with its conserved first and last residue. D genes are given only for firm matches. Size values are once, few and many counts, or a class for expanded clones, and some rows have none.

TRBJ2-3 | TRBV7-2 | - | - | TGTGCCAGCAGCTTATGGCTCGGTAGTGGGGCAGATACGCAGTATTTT | CASSLWLGSGADTQYF
TRBJ2-1 | TRBV3-1/TRBV3-2 | - | - | TGTGCCAGCAGCCACTTACCGGGACTCAATGAGCAGTTCTTC | CASSHLPGLNEQFF
TRBJ1-1 | TRBV5-1 | - | - | TGCGCCAGCAGCTTCGGGCAGTTGAACACTGAAGCTTTCTTT | CASSFGQLNTEAFF
TRBJ2-7 | TRBV28 | - | TRBD2 | TGTGCCAGCAGCTCCCTTGCTAGCGGGGATGTATACGAGCAGTACTTC | CASSSLASGDVYEQYF
TRBJ1-1 | TRBV18 | - | - | TGTGCCAGCTCACCCGGGGGACACCAGAGGACTGAAGCTTTCTTT | CASSPGGHQRTEAFF
TRBJ2-7 | TRBV11-2 | - | - | TGTGCCAGCAGCCCCGTTCGGAGCTCCTACGAGCAGTACTTC | CASSPVRSSYEQYF
TRBJ2-4 | TRBV7-8 | - | TRBD1 | TGTGCCAGCAGCCAGGGGACAGCTTTAAGAATTCAGTACTTC | CASSQGTALRIQYF
TRBJ2-1 | TRBV7-2 | - | TRBD2 | TGTGCCAGCAGCTTTTCCCGCGGGGGGGTCAATGAGCAGTTCTTC | CASSFSRGGVNEQFF
TRBJ1-1 | TRBV7-2 | few | - | TGTGCCAGCAGCTTAGTGGCAGCCAACACTGAAGCTTTCTTT | CASSLVAANTEAFF
TRBJ2-3 | TRBV3-1/TRBV3-2 | - | TRBD2 | TGTGCCAGCAGCCACTCTAGTAGCGGGTTTGTTACCACAGATACGCAGTATTTT | CASSHSSSGFVTTDTQYF
TRBJ1-5 | TRBV5-5 | - | - | TGTGCCAGCAGCCGATCGGACTGGGCGGGTCAGCCCCAGCATTTT | CASSRSDWAGQPQHF